Given below is one TCR beta chain in context. Time point denoted: after dendritic cell vaccination, including at tumor progression/relapse. The data originate from a study of glioma-infiltrating T cells after dendritic cell vaccination. Study-level background: Patients received autologous tumor lysate-pulsed dendritic cell vaccination between 2003 and 2012.

The PCR used 60 V beta and 13 J beta primers. Profiled with immunoSEQ multiplex PCR; TCRdb holds only in-frame clones, not every one. In the table there are 70,000 to 90,000 clones, 80% to 85% of which are singletons. This CDR3 is 12 amino acids long. Germline values: CDR1 LGHNT, CDR2 FRNRAP. V was clipped by 5 bases and J by 7 bases, with 9 bases between them. The receptor was derived from a human donor with glioblastoma. This material consisted of blood, taken after dendritic cell vaccination. The V gene is TRBV12-5, the J gene TRBJ2-1, with TRBD1 as a possible D gene (5 bases). DNA of the CDR3: TGTGCTAGTGGTGTATGGACAAATGAGCAGTTCTTC. It specifies CASGVWTNEQFF.